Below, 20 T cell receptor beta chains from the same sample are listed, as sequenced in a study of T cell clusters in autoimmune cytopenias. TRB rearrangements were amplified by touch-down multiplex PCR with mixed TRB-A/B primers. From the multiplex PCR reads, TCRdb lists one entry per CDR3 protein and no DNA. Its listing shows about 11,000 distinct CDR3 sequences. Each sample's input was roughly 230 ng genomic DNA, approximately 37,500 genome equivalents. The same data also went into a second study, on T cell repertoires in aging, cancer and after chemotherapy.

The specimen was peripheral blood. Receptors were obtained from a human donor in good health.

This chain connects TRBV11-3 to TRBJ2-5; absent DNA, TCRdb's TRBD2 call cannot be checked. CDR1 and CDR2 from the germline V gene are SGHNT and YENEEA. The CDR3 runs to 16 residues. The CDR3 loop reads CASSPGTSGLGSAQYF.

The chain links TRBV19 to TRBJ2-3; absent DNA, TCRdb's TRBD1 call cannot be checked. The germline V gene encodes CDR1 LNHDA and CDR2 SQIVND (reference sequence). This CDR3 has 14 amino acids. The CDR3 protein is CASSIQGTTDTQYF.

This chain's CDR3 is CASSIDPGSGEKLFF. The rearrangement uses TRBV19 and TRBJ1-4; TCRdb outputs TRBD1, but without DNA this stays unchecked. Germline V gives CDR1 LNHDA, CDR2 SQIVND (reference sequence). The CDR3 sequence is 15 residues long.

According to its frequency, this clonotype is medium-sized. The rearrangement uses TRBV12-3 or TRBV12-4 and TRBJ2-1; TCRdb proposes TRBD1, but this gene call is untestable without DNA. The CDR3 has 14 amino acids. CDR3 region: CASSLAGGAAEQFF.

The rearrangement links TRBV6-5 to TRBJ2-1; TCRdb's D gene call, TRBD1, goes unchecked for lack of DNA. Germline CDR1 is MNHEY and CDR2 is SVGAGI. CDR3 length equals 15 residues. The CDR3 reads CASSYTGTESDEQFF.

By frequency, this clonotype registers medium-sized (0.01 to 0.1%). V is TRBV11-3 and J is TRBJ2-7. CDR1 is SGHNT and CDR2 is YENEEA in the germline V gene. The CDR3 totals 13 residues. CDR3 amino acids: CASSPRSAYEQYF.

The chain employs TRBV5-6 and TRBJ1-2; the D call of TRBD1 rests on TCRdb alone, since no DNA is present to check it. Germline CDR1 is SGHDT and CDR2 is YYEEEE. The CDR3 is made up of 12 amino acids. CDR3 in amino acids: CASSPVGGGYTF.

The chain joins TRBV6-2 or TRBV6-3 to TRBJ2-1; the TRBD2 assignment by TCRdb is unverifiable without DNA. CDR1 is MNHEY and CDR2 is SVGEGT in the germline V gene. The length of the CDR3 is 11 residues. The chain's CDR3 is CASRILDEQFF.

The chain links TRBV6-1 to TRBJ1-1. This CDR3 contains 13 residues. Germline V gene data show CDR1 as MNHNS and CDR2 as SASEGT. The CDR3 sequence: CASRRKVNTEAFF.

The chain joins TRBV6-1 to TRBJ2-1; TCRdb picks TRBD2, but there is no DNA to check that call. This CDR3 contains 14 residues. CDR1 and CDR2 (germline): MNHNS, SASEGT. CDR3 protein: CASERGRDYNEQFF.

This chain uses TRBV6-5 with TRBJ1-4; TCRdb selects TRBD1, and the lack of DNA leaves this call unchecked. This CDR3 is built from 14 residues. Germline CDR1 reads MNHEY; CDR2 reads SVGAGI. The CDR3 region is CASGSTAGDEKLFF.

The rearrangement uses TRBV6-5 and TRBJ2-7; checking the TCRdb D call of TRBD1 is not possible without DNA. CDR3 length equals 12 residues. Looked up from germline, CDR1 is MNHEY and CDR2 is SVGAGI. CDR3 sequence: CASSTGDREQYF.

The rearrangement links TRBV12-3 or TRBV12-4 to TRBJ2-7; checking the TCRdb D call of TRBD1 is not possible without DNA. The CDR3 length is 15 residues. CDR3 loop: CASSPGQGLSYEQYF.

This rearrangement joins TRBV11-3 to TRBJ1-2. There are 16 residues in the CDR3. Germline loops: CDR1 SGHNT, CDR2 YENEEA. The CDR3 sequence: CASSLDGGHEEGGYTF. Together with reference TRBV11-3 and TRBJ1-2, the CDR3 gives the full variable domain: EAGVVQSPRYKIIEKKQPVAFWCNPISGHNTLYWYLQNLGQGPELLIRYENEEAVDDSQLPKDRFSAERLKGVDSTLKIQPAELGDSAVYLCASSLDGGHEEGGYTFGSGTRLTVV.

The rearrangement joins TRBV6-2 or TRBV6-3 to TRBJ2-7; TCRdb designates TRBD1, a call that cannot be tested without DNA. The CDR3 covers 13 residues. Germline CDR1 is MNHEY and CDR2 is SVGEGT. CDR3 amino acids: CASTGTVSYEQYF.

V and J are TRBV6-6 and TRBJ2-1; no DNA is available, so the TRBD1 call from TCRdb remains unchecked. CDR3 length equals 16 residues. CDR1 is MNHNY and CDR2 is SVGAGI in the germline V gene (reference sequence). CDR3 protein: CASSSQGGQSYNEQFF.

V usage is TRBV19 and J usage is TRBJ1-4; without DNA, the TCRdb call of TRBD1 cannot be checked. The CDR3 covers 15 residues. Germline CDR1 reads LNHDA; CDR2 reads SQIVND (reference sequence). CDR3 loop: CASSSQSGRGEKLFF.

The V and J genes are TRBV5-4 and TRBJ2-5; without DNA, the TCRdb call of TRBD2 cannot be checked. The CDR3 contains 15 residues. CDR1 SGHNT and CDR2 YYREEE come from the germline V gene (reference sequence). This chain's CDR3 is CASSLPGPATETQYF. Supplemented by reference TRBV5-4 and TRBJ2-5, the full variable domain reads ETGVTQSPTHLIKTRGQQVTLRCSSQSGHNTVSWYQQALGQGPQFIFQYYREEENGRGNFPPRFSGLQFPNYSSELNVNALELDDSALYLCASSLPGPATETQYFGPGTRLLVL.

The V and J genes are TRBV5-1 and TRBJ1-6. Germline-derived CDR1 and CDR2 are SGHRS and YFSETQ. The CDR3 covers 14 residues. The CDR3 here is CASSLVSGNSPLHF.

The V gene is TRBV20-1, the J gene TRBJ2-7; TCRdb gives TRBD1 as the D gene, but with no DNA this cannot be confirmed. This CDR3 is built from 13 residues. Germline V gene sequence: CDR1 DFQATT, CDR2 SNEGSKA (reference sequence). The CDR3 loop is CSASPGARNEQYF.